The 18 T cell receptor beta chains in this list originate from one sample, sequenced in a study of cytomegalovirus exposure and HLA in healthy donors. Here immunoSEQ multiplex PCR was the method, and the copy in TCRdb shows in-frame clones only, minus some. The repertoire holds under 150,000 clones, about 90% seen once, with approximately 2% in the top ten. The sequenced sample consisted of PBMCs. These TCRs come from a woman aged 18-35 years in good health and CMV-seronegative.

The chain uses TRBV4-1 and TRBJ2-7, with 16 bases that match TRBD2. The CDR3 runs to 19 residues. In germline, CDR1 is MGHRA, CDR2 YSYEKL. V gave up 5 bases and J gave up 2 bases; unmatched junction bases: 12. In DNA form, the CDR3 reads TGCGCCAGCAGCTTACTTCCGGGACTAGCGGGAGGGTTCCCCTACGAGCAGTACTTC. It translates to CASSLLPGLAGGFPYEQYF.

The chain couples TRBV2 to TRBJ2-1; perhaps TRBD2 as D (5 bases). CDR3 length: 14 residues. The V end lost 6 bases, the J end lost 9 bases, and 18 bases lay between the germline ends. The germline V gene has CDR1 SNHLY and CDR2 FYNNEI. The CDR3 sequence is CASRSGKVGSEQFF. CDR3 nucleotides: TGTGCCAGCAGGTCTGGTAAGGTAGGGAGTGAGCAGTTCTTC.

The J gene is TRBJ2-3, the V gene TRBV5-4, with a weak D call TRBD1 (5 bases). Trimming pared 0 bases from V and 0 bases from J, leaving 8 bases between. Germline CDR1 is SGHNT and CDR2 is YYREEE (reference sequence). This CDR3 contains 15 residues. The CDR3 spells CASSLGGASTDTQYF. CDR3 DNA: TGTGCCAGCAGCTTGGGTGGGGCAAGCACAGATACGCAGTATTTT.

V usage is TRBV5-4 and J usage is TRBJ2-2; 7 bases map to TRBD1. Per the germline V gene, CDR1 is SGHNT and CDR2 is YYREEE (reference sequence). Trimming took 0 bases from V and 3 from J; bases not matched to a gene: 2. The CDR3 is 15 residues long. The CDR3 nucleotides read TGTGCCAGCAGCTTGGGACAGGGTTACACCGGGGAGCTGTTTTTT. Translated, it gives CASSLGQGYTGELFF. Combining the CDR3 with reference TRBV5-4 and TRBJ2-2 gives the whole variable domain ETGVTQSPTHLIKTRGQQVTLRCSSQSGHNTVSWYQQALGQGPQFIFQYYREEENGRGNFPPRFSGLQFPNYSSELNVNALELDDSALYLCASSLGQGYTGELFFGEGSRLTVL.

This clone has a single count. This chain links TRBV2 with TRBJ2-1, with D tentatively TRBD1 (6 bases). The CDR3 length is 16 residues. V was trimmed by 7 bases and J by 1 base, leaving 17 bases between them. Germline CDR1 and CDR2: SNHLY and FYNNEI. In DNA, the CDR3 is TGTGCCAGCATTCCCATCGACAGGTTATCCTACAATGAGCAGTTCTTC. Translation: CASIPIDRLSYNEQFF.

This chain uses TRBV7-8 with TRBJ1-1; D is unclear. The CDR3 sequence is 13 residues long. CDR1 SGHVS and CDR2 FQNEAQ come from the germline V gene. Trimming shortened V by 4 bases and J by 7 bases, and 13 bases separated the two germline ends. The CDR3 DNA follows: TGTGCCAGCAGCTCAAGCCGGAGCGGTGAAGCTTTCTTT. Residues: CASSSSRSGEAFF.

The chain combines TRBV18 with TRBJ2-7; 8 bases line up with TRBD1. CDR1 and CDR2 from the germline V gene are KGHSH and LQKENI. The J segment lost 4 bases and the V segment lost 3 bases, leaving 8 bases of the junction unmatched. The CDR3 consists of 15 residues. The DNA for the CDR3 is TGTGCCAGCTCACCTGCAGGCAGGGGGCGGTACGAGCAGTACTTC. Translating it yields CASSPAGRGRYEQYF.

This clone was counted between two and nine times. This chain connects TRBV30 to TRBJ1-5; maybe TRBD1 (5 bases). The CDR3 is 17 residues long. Per germline, CDR1 GTSNPN and CDR2 SVGIG (reference sequence). The V end lost 2 bases, the J end lost 2 bases, and 19 bases lay between the germline ends. CDR3 sequence (DNA): TGTGCCTGGAGTCTCGGGTCCGGGGGTTACGGCAATCAGCCCCAGCATTTT. Protein product: CAWSLGSGGYGNQPQHF.

J is TRBJ1-4 and V is TRBV27, with D tentatively TRBD1 (5 bases). CDR3 length: 14 residues. Germline CDR1 and CDR2: MNHEY and SMNVEV (reference sequence). Trimming took 7 bases from V and 10 from J, leaving 19 bases between them. CDR3 sequence reads: CASKPGVGEGKLFF. Written as DNA, the CDR3 is TGTGCCAGCAAACCCGGGGTAGGGGAGGGAAAACTGTTTTTT.

The rearrangement uses TRBV27 and TRBJ2-1, with 8 bases identical to TRBD2. The CDR3 length is 13 residues. The trim removed 5 bases at V and 6 bases at J, leaving 3 bases unmatched. Germline V gene lookup returns CDR1 MNHEY and CDR2 SMNVEV (reference sequence). The CDR3 DNA reads as TGTGCCAGCAGTATCCGGGGGGGCAATGAGCAGTTCTTC. Its protein is CASSIRGGNEQFF.

The V and J genes are TRBV27 and TRBJ2-7, with 7 bases matching TRBD2. Trimming took 3 bases from V and 6 from J; bases not matched to a gene: 8. Per germline, CDR1 MNHEY and CDR2 SMNVEV (reference sequence). This CDR3 is 14 amino acids long. CDR3 in amino acids: CASSFISGTREQYF. The CDR3 DNA is TGTGCCAGCAGTTTCATAAGCGGGACTCGCGAGCAGTACTTC.

V gene TRBV5-1 combines with J gene TRBJ2-7; perhaps TRBD1 as D (6 bases). The germline V and J ends were trimmed by 2 bases and 0 bases, with 18 bases remaining between them. The CDR3 is made up of 17 amino acids. The germline CDR1 and CDR2 sequences are SGHRS and YFSETQ. CDR3 DNA sequence: TGCGCCAGCAGCTTTTCGACAGGAGTTTACAGCTCCTACGAGCAGTACTTC. It translates to CASSFSTGVYSSYEQYF. Complete variable domain (other parts from reference TRBV5-1 and TRBJ2-7): KAGVTQTPRYLIKTRGQQVTLSCSPISGHRSVSWYQQTPGQGLQFLFEYFSETQRNKGNFPGRFSGRQFSNSRSEMNVSTLELGDSALYLCASSFSTGVYSSYEQYFGPGTRLTVT.

The J gene is TRBJ2-5, the V gene TRBV11-2; possible D gene TRBD2, 5 bases. The CDR3 contains 13 residues. Trimming removed 6 bases from V and 4 bases from J, with 12 bases in between. Germline CDR1 SGHAT, CDR2 FQNNGV. CDR3 in amino acids: CASRRGLRETQYF. In nucleotides, the CDR3 is TGTGCCAGCAGACGGGGTTTACGAGAGACCCAGTACTTC.

The chain carries TRBV7-2 and TRBJ2-4, with D possibly being TRBD2 (6 bases). Trimming took 1 base from V and 0 from J, leaving 16 bases between them. The CDR3 is 18 amino acids. The germline CDR1 and CDR2 sequences are SGHTA and FQGNSA. The CDR3 here is CASSLGPLGGLAKNIQYF. The CDR3 DNA reads as TGTGCCAGCAGCTTAGGGCCGCTCGGGGGACTAGCCAAAAACATTCAGTACTTC.

The chain couples TRBV2 to TRBJ2-7; 8 bases fit TRBD1. The J segment lost 5 bases and the V segment lost 7 bases, leaving 22 bases of the junction unmatched. CDR1 is SNHLY and CDR2 is FYNNEI in the germline V gene. The CDR3 consists of 18 residues. DNA of the CDR3: TGTGCCAGCAATTTCGGGGACAGGACTTCTAAGGCTACGGACGAGCAGTACTTC. It codes for CASNFGDRTSKATDEQYF.

V gene TRBV15 combines with J gene TRBJ1-5; D is undetermined. CDR1 LNHNV and CDR2 YYDKDF come from the germline V gene (reference sequence). This CDR3 contains 13 residues. Trimming cost V 3 bases and J 4 bases, with 7 bases left between them. The CDR3 nucleotides are TGTGCCACCAGCAGGGCAGCGAATCAGCCCCAGCATTTT. Translating it yields CATSRAANQPQHF.

V and J are TRBV5-1 and TRBJ1-1; TRBD1 agrees at 7 bases. This CDR3 spans 16 amino acids. The V and J ends lost 0 bases and 1 base, in that order; junction bases with no gene match: 6. Germline V gene lookup returns CDR1 SGHRS and CDR2 YFSETQ. The CDR3 coding sequence is TGCGCCAGCAGCTTGGGGCAGGGGGGAAGGAACACTGAAGCTTTCTTT. Translating it yields CASSLGQGGRNTEAFF.

The chain is built from TRBV12-5 and TRBJ2-2, with 13 bases identical to TRBD2. The CDR3 runs to 17 residues. V shed 6 bases and J 4 bases; nucleotides not matched to a gene: 8. Germline CDR1 LGHNT, CDR2 FRNRAP. The CDR3 is CASGNTGLAGVTGELFF. As DNA, the CDR3 is TGTGCTAGTGGCAATACCGGACTAGCGGGAGTCACCGGGGAGCTGTTTTTT.